A selection of T cell receptor beta chains follows, all from one sample in a study of CD8 T cells in ankylosing spondylitis. Each CDR3 protein is one row after TCRdb ran MiXCR on the 5' RACE reads. The repertoire holds approximately 150,000 distinct CDR3 sequences, with roughly 44% as singletons. The sample was synovial fluid, either unsorted or a sorted T cell fraction (not recorded which). These receptors were obtained from a male donor with ankylosing spondylitis. The CDR3 runs from the conserved cysteine through the conserved F or W. D genes are given only for firm matches. Size is stated for part of the rows, as once, few or many counts, or as a class when the clone is expanded.

V gene	clone size	J gene	D gene	CDR3 protein	CDR3 DNA
TRBV4-2	NA	TRBJ2-1	NA	CASSQDTLLADNEQFF	TGTGCCAGCAGCCAAGATACTCTATTGGCCGACAATGAGCAGTTCTTC
TRBV4-1	NA	TRBJ2-3	NA	CASSQDAVLSTDTQYF	TGCGCCAGCAGCCAAGATGCGGTACTAAGCACAGATACGCAGTATTTT
TRBV29-1	few	TRBJ2-7	NA	CSVVQFPYEQYF	TGCAGCGTTGTACAGTTCCCCTACGAGCAGTACTTC
TRBV6-4	NA	TRBJ1-1	NA	CASSDTQNASNTEAFF	TGTGCCAGCAGTGACACCCAAAATGCGTCGAACACTGAAGCTTTCTTT
TRBV20-1	few	TRBJ2-3	NA	CSASEGLPVTDTQYF	TGCAGTGCTTCGGAGGGACTTCCAGTCACAGATACGCAGTATTTT
TRBV5-6	many	TRBJ2-1	NA	CASSLYRASGNEQFF	TGTGCCAGCAGCCTATACAGGGCGTCAGGCAATGAGCAGTTCTTC
TRBV20-1	NA	TRBJ2-5	NA	CSAVIHLPFGGTQYF	TGCAGTGCTGTAATTCATCTGCCCTTCGGGGGGACCCAGTACTTC
TRBV18	NA	TRBJ2-7	TRBD2	CASSRSAGGREQYF	TGTGCCAGCTCACGTTCAGCGGGGGGGCGCGAGCAGTACTTC
TRBV29-1	NA	TRBJ2-5	TRBD2	CSVEDMSGGLKETQYF	TGCAGCGTTGAAGATATGAGCGGGGGATTGAAAGAGACCCAGTACTTC
TRBV20-1	NA	TRBJ1-5	NA	CSARVWPGPRGGNQPQHF	TGCAGTGCTAGAGTCTGGCCGGGTCCCCGCGGGGGCAATCAGCCCCAGCATTTT
TRBV27	NA	TRBJ1-1	TRBD1	CASSGTGAPEAFF	TGTGCCAGCAGTGGTACAGGGGCCCCTGAAGCTTTCTTT
TRBV7-9	NA	TRBJ1-2	TRBD1	CASSPSRTGFYGYTF	TGTGCCAGCAGCCCGTCCCGGACAGGATTCTATGGCTACACCTTC
TRBV6-2/TRBV6-3	NA	TRBJ1-2	NA	CASSWDITNYGYTF	TGTGCCAGCAGCTGGGACATCACTAACTATGGCTACACCTTC
TRBV20-1	few	TRBJ1-1	TRBD1	CSADRGDTEAFF	TGCAGTGCCGACAGGGGGGACACTGAAGCTTTCTTT
TRBV18	NA	TRBJ2-1	TRBD2	CASSTGTTPLRYNEQFF	TGTGCCAGCTCAACCGGGACTACTCCCCTGCGCTACAATGAGCAGTTCTTC
TRBV7-9	many	TRBJ1-5	NA	CASSAWDQPQHF	TGTGCCAGCAGTGCTTGGGATCAGCCCCAGCATTTT
TRBV12-3/TRBV12-4	NA	TRBJ1-2	NA	CASRSRVMGGYTF	TGTGCCAGCAGGTCGAGGGTTATGGGGGGCTACACCTTC
TRBV28	NA	TRBJ2-7	NA	CASSPGVASDEQYF	TGTGCCAGCAGTCCCGGGGTGGCGAGCGACGAGCAGTACTTC
TRBV7-3	large	TRBJ1-1	TRBD1	CASSPGTGVAEAFF	TGTGCCAGCAGCCCCGGGACAGGGGTCGCTGAAGCTTTCTTT
TRBV6-6	many	TRBJ1-1	NA	CASSPGGNTEAFF	TGTGCCAGCAGTCCTGGGGGGAACACTGAAGCTTTCTTT
TRBV20-1	many	TRBJ2-2	NA	CSARDHTDTGELFF	TGCAGTGCTAGAGATCATACAGACACCGGGGAGCTGTTTTTT
TRBV27	few	TRBJ1-1	NA	CASSLGGFTEAFF	TGTGCCAGCAGTTTGGGGGGGTTCACTGAAGCTTTCTTT